Below are 17 T cell receptor beta chains sequenced from a single sample in a study of blood T cell repertoires in COVID-19. Some clones are missing from TCRdb's copy, which holds only in-frame ones; the method was immunoSEQ multiplex PCR. Here the sample spans around 86,000 clones, about nine tenths being singletons. The specimen sequenced was peripheral blood. These receptors all come from a woman of 80 years or more with acute or convalescent COVID-19.

This clone was picked up one time. The V gene is TRBV10-3, the J gene TRBJ2-1; TRBD2 is a possible D gene (5 bases). CDR1 ENHRY and CDR2 SYGVKD come from the germline V gene. The CDR3 covers 15 residues. V was clipped by 6 bases and J by 4 bases, with 16 bases between them. The DNA of the CDR3 is TGTGCCATCAGCACCCCACGGGGAACTTACAATGAGCAGTTCTTC. This sequence encodes CAISTPRGTYNEQFF.

The genes are TRBV19 and TRBJ1-5; TRBD1 aligns across 7 bases. Germline loops: CDR1 LNHDA, CDR2 SQIVND (reference sequence). The CDR3 spans 18 residues. The trim removed 7 bases at V and 0 bases at J, leaving 15 bases unmatched. CDR3 nucleotide sequence: TGTGCCAGTAAGGGTGGAAAGCCACAGGGGAATAGCAATCAGCCCCAGCATTTT. It codes for CASKGGKPQGNSNQPQHF.

The chain joins TRBV11-3 to TRBJ2-1, with D possibly being TRBD1 (6 bases). V lost 5 bases and J lost 6, with 20 bases in between. This CDR3 is 16 amino acids long. Germline V lookup: CDR1 SGHNT, CDR2 YENEEA. CDR3 bases: TGTGCCAGCAGCAAGAGGTCAGGGGACGGGCTCAATGAGCAGTTCTTC. Its translation is CASSKRSGDGLNEQFF.

The chain carries TRBV7-3 and TRBJ2-2; 10 bases are a match to TRBD2. The junction had 5 bases not matched to a gene; V was cut back by 0 bases and J by 1 base. The CDR3 is 18 residues long. Germline V gene data show CDR1 as SGHTA and CDR2 as FQGTGA. The CDR3 region has the DNA TGTGCCAGCAGCTTAACCGTCCCTAGCGGGGGGAACACCGGGGAGCTGTTTTTT. This translates into CASSLTVPSGGNTGELFF.

The chain links TRBV6-4 to TRBJ1-5; D remains ambiguous. The CDR3 loop spans 12 amino acids. The germline CDR1 and CDR2 sequences are MRHNA and SNTAGT. The V and J ends lost 8 bases and 3 bases respectively, with 8 bases between them. DNA of the CDR3: TGTGCCAGCGTCTACTTCAATCAGCCCCAGCATTTT. This gives the protein CASVYFNQPQHF.

V is TRBV15 and J is TRBJ1-2, with TRBD1 as a possible D gene (6 bases). The CDR3 covers 15 residues. Trimming removed 0 bases from V and 3 bases from J, with 11 bases in between. Germline CDR1 reads LNHNV; CDR2 reads YYDKDF (reference sequence). CDR3 protein: CATSRDGRGDYGYTF. DNA for the CDR3: TGTGCCACCAGCAGAGATGGGAGGGGGGACTATGGCTACACCTTC. Filled out from reference TRBV15 and TRBJ1-2, the complete variable domain reads DAMVIQNPRYQVTQFGKPVTLSCSQTLNHNVMYWYQQKSSQAPKLLFHYYDKDFNNEADTPDNFQSRRPNTSFCFLDIRSPGLGDTAMYLCATSRDGRGDYGYTFGSGTRLTVV.

The chain is built from TRBV4-3 and TRBJ2-2; TRBD2 matches 8 bases. Germline trimming cut 4 bases from V and 0 bases from J; bases unmatched to any gene: 10. The germline CDR1 and CDR2 sequences are LGHNA and YSLEER. The CDR3 is 18 residues long. CDR3 loop: CASSLGLVGGANTGELFF. DNA of the CDR3: TGCGCCAGCAGCCTGGGACTAGTCGGAGGCGCGAACACCGGGGAGCTGTTTTTT.

The genes are TRBV30 and TRBJ1-4; TRBD1 matches 7 bases. Unmatched junction bases numbered 4, after V lost 3 bases and J lost 3 bases. The CDR3 contains 14 residues. Germline-derived CDR1 and CDR2 are GTSNPN and SVGIG (reference sequence). CDR3 protein: CAWSWTGANEKLFF. The CDR3 DNA reads TGTGCCTGGAGCTGGACAGGAGCTAATGAAAAACTGTTTTTT.

The genes are TRBV29-1 and TRBJ1-1; D possibly corresponds to TRBD1 (5 bases). Germline lookup yields CDR1 SQVTM and CDR2 ANQGSEA. The CDR3 is 13 amino acids. Trimming left V 7 bases short and J 1 base short, with 13 bases between. CDR3 in DNA: TGCAGCGCCCGCCTGGGGGGGAACACTGAAGCTTTCTTT. This translates into CSARLGGNTEAFF.

About this clone: At one end the junction does not follow the germline gene, possibly because of a read error. This rearrangement joins TRBV7-7 to TRBJ2-2; TRBD2 is a possible D gene (5 bases). The germline V gene encodes CDR1 SSHAT and CDR2 FNYEAQ (reference sequence). The length of the CDR3 is 14 residues. The CDR3 is CASSLDGSTGELFF. The CDR3 nucleotides read TGTGCTAGCAGCTTAGATGGGAGCACCGGGGAGCTGTTTTTT. The full variable domain, completed using reference TRBV7-7 and TRBJ2-2, is GAGVSQSPRYKVTKRGQDVTLRCDPISSHATLYWYQQALGQGPEFLTYFNYEAQPDKSGLPSDRFSAERPEGSISTLTIQRTEQRDSAMYRCASSLDGSTGELFFGEGSRLTVL.

The CDR3 DNA sequence: TGTGCCTGGAGGGTCCCTAGGGGACTAGGGACAGATACGCAGTATTTT. Its translation is CAWRVPRGLGTDTQYF. The chain carries TRBV30 and TRBJ2-3; TRBD2 matches at 8 bases. Germline V gene sequence: CDR1 GTSNPN, CDR2 SVGIG (reference sequence). The CDR3 is made up of 16 amino acids. J gave up 3 bases and V 3 bases, and 11 bases lay outside the gene matches.

The chain has TRBV19 and TRBJ1-1; a weak D match, TRBD1 (5 bases). This CDR3 has 13 residues. Per the germline V gene, CDR1 is LNHDA and CDR2 is SQIVND (reference sequence). V lost 6 bases and J lost 2, with 10 bases in between. CDR3 residues: CASSRTGNTEAFF. CDR3 sequence (DNA): TGTGCCAGTAGCCGAACAGGTAACACTGAAGCTTTCTTT.

The V and J genes are TRBV6-5 and TRBJ2-1, with 7 bases lining up with TRBD1. J was trimmed by 1 base and V by 6 bases; bases with no gene match: 6. CDR3 length: 15 amino acids. Germline values: CDR1 MNHEY, CDR2 SVGAGI. The CDR3 is CASRATGQSYNEQFF. CDR3 coding DNA: TGTGCCAGCAGGGCCACGGGACAGTCCTACAATGAGCAGTTCTTC.

This chain uses TRBV19 with TRBJ1-5, with 7 bases identical to TRBD1. Germline V lookup: CDR1 LNHDA, CDR2 SQIVND (reference sequence). There are 16 residues in the CDR3. The J segment lost 0 bases and the V segment lost 6 bases, leaving 8 bases of the junction unmatched. The CDR3 reads CASSPRTGNSNQPQHF. In DNA, the CDR3 is TGTGCCAGTAGCCCCCGGACAGGTAATAGCAATCAGCCCCAGCATTTT.

J is TRBJ1-5 and V is TRBV21-1. TRBV21-1 is classified as a pseudogene. CDR3 length: 18 residues. The DNA of the CDR3 is TGTGCCAGCAACTCACCCTCCGGGGGGGGCTCTAGCAATCAGCCCCAGCATTTT. It codes for CASNSPSGGGSSNQPQHF.

This rearrangement joins TRBV15 to TRBJ2-5; D is perhaps TRBD1 (7 bases). Trimming shortened V by 3 bases and J by 4 bases, and 15 bases separated the two germline ends. The CDR3 length is 15 residues. Germline loops: CDR1 LNHNV, CDR2 YYDKDF (reference sequence). The CDR3 DNA reads as TGTGCCACCAGCAGGACTTACAGGGGAGGAGAGACCCAGTACTTC. Translated, it gives CATSRTYRGGETQYF. Drawing the rest from reference TRBV15 and TRBJ2-5, the complete variable domain is DAMVIQNPRYQVTQFGKPVTLSCSQTLNHNVMYWYQQKSSQAPKLLFHYYDKDFNNEADTPDNFQSRRPNTSFCFLDIRSPGLGDTAMYLCATSRTYRGGETQYFGPGTRLLVL.

This chain uses TRBV7-2 with TRBJ1-4; 7 bases line up with TRBD1. The V and J ends lost 1 base and 7 bases, in that order; junction bases with no gene match: 3. The germline V gene encodes CDR1 SGHTA and CDR2 FQGNSA. The CDR3 contains 14 residues. The CDR3 nucleotides are TGTGCCAGCAGCTTAGACAGGGGACGTGAAAAACTGTTTTTT. Translation gives CASSLDRGREKLFF.